The 25 T cell receptor beta chains below were found in one sample sequenced in a study of blood T cell repertoires in COVID-19. Sequencing used immunoSEQ multiplex PCR; TCRdb keeps in-frame clones, though not all of them. This table holds a few hundred thousand clones, 88% found once. Input material: PBMCs or T cells enriched from blood (not recorded which). These TCRs come from a woman younger than 35 who had recovered from COVID-19.

This clone was seen many times. The chain's CDR3 is CASRLGSGTGGNQPQHF. CDR3 nucleotides: TGTGCAAGTCGCTTAGGAAGCGGGACAGGGGGCAATCAGCCCCAGCATTTT. The chain recombines TRBV12-2 with TRBJ1-5; the table's D call, TRBD1, was not checked against the DNA. TRBV12-2 represents a pseudogene. The CDR3 is 17 residues long.

The V gene is TRBV5-5, the J gene TRBJ2-7; a possible D gene is TRBD1 (6 bases). The V gene lost 1 base and the J gene lost 4 bases, with 15 bases spanning the gap. This CDR3 comprises 15 residues. Germline V CDR1 and CDR2: SGHKS, YYEKEE (reference sequence). The CDR3 DNA follows: TGTGCCAGCAGCTTGATCAAACAGGGCAAGTACGAGCAGTACTTC. As protein: CASSLIKQGKYEQYF. Full variable domain (missing parts from reference TRBV5-5 and TRBJ2-7): DAGVTQSPTHLIKTRGQQVTLRCSPISGHKSVSWYQQVLGQGPQFIFQYYEKEERGRGNFPDRFSARQFPNYSSELNVNALLLGDSALYLCASSLIKQGKYEQYFGPGTRLTVT.

The chain uses TRBV29-1 and TRBJ2-7; 8 nucleotides match TRBD1. This CDR3 comprises 13 residues. Trimming took 6 bases from V and 5 from J; bases not matched to a gene: 9. Germline-derived CDR1 and CDR2 are SQVTM and ANQGSEA. The CDR3 region has the DNA TGCAGCGTCGGGTGGACAGGGCCCCACGAGCAGTACTTC. The encoded protein is CSVGWTGPHEQYF.

The CDR3 DNA is TGTGCCAGCAGACAGGGTTACGAGCAGTACTTC. It codes for CASRQGYEQYF. V is TRBV28 and J is TRBJ2-7; TRBD1 might be the D (6 bases). V lost 6 bases and J lost 4, with 7 bases in between. Germline CDR1 reads MDHEN; CDR2 reads SYDVKM. The CDR3 length is 11 residues.

The chain uses TRBV5-5 and TRBJ2-1; D perhaps matches TRBD1 (6 bases). The germline V and J ends were trimmed by 4 bases and 7 bases, with 9 bases remaining between them. This CDR3 comprises 12 residues. CDR1 SGHKS and CDR2 YYEKEE come from the germline V gene (reference sequence). The CDR3 spells CASSPTGNEQFF. The CDR3 region has the DNA TGTGCCAGCAGCCCCACAGGGAATGAGCAGTTCTTC.

The rearrangement joins TRBV7-9 to TRBJ1-4, with a weak D call TRBD1 (5 bases). CDR1 SEHNR and CDR2 FQNEAQ come from the germline V gene (reference sequence). The CDR3 has 15 amino acids. The V end was cut by 1 base, the J end by 7 bases, with 13 bases between. The CDR3 DNA reads TGTGCCAGCAGCTTAGGACAGTCTGTAGTTGAAAAACTGTTTTTT. The encoded protein is CASSLGQSVVEKLFF. The complete variable domain, with remaining parts taken from reference TRBV7-9 and TRBJ1-4, reads DTGVSQNPRHKITKRGQNVTFRCDPISEHNRLYWYRQTLGQGPEFLTYFQNEAQLEKSRLLSDRFSAERPKGSFSTLEIQRTEQGDSAMYLCASSLGQSVVEKLFFGSGTQLSVL.

In its sample, this clone was seen once. This rearrangement joins TRBV5-1 to TRBJ2-6, with D perhaps matching TRBD1 (6 bases). The V and J ends lost 5 bases and 4 bases respectively, with 13 bases between them. CDR3 size: 15 residues. Per the germline V gene, CDR1 is SGHRS and CDR2 is YFSETQ. The CDR3 region is CASRPTGSGANVLTF. The CDR3 DNA reads as TGCGCCAGCAGACCAACAGGGTCAGGGGCCAACGTCCTGACTTTC.

This sequence joins TRBV2 and TRBJ1-2; D unclear. The germline V and J ends were trimmed by 6 bases and 3 bases, with 8 bases remaining between them. Per germline, CDR1 SNHLY and CDR2 FYNNEI. This CDR3 region has 12 residues. CDR3 sequence: CASRAVDYGYTF. CDR3 bases: TGTGCCAGCAGGGCCGTCGACTATGGCTACACCTTC.

The chain recombines TRBV3-1 (or the pseudogene TRBV3-2) with TRBJ2-5, with D uncertain. V lost 0 bases to trimming and J lost 5 bases, with 10 bases between them. The germline V gene encodes CDR1 LGHDT and CDR2 YNNKEL (reference sequence). CDR3 length equals 14 residues. CDR3 amino acids: CASSQDVTSETQYF. Written as DNA, the CDR3 is TGTGCCAGCAGCCAAGATGTGACATCGGAGACCCAGTACTTC.

The chain carries TRBV5-1 and TRBJ1-5; 10 bases are a match to TRBD1. Looked up from germline, CDR1 is SGHRS and CDR2 is YFSETQ. The CDR3 runs 14 residues. J was trimmed by 5 bases and V by 4 bases; bases with no gene match: 3. CDR3 in amino acids: CASSGGTGDQPQHF. DNA of the CDR3: TGCGCCAGCAGCGGAGGGACAGGGGATCAGCCCCAGCATTTT.

V is TRBV4-1 and J is TRBJ1-6, with 9 nucleotides matching TRBD1. CDR1 and CDR2 (germline): MGHRA, YSYEKL. With 4 bases clipped from V and 7 bases from J, the junction kept 8 bases outside the gene matches. The CDR3 sequence is 16 residues long. CDR3 bases: TGCGCCAGCAGCCTGGGACAGGGTAGGAAAAATTCACCCCTCCACTTT. This translates into CASSLGQGRKNSPLHF.

This clone was recorded once. The V and J genes are TRBV6-5 and TRBJ1-5; D possibly corresponds to TRBD1 (5 bases). Germline values: CDR1 MNHEY, CDR2 SVGAGI. V shed 6 bases and J shed 4 bases, with 10 bases lying between them. The CDR3 has 13 residues. CDR3 sequence: CASRKGRNQPQHF. CDR3 bases: TGTGCCAGCAGAAAGGGGCGGAATCAGCCCCAGCATTTT.

This clone was observed a few times. This rearrangement joins TRBV25-1 to TRBJ1-1; 7 positions agree with TRBD1. This CDR3 region has 12 residues. V shed 8 bases, J shed 9 bases, and the junction held 9 bases outside the gene matches. The germline V gene has CDR1 MGHDK and CDR2 SYGVNS. As DNA, the CDR3 is TGTGCCAGCGGAAGACAGGGAGCTAAAGCTTTCTTT. It encodes CASGRQGAKAFF. Looking up the rest from reference TRBV25-1 and TRBJ1-1 gives the full variable domain: EADIYQTPRYLVIGTGKKITLECSQTMGHDKMYWYQQDPGMELHLIHYSYGVNSTEKGDLSSESTVSRIRTEHFPLTLESARPSHTSQYLCASGRQGAKAFFGQGTRLTVV.

The rearrangement joins TRBV4-1 to TRBJ1-6; D is perhaps TRBD1 (5 bases). The V end was cut by 1 base, the J end by 6 bases, with 16 bases between. The germline V gene has CDR1 MGHRA and CDR2 YSYEKL. CDR3 length: 17 residues. This chain's CDR3 is CASSQGGGQGFNSPLHF. For the CDR3, the DNA is TGCGCCAGCAGCCAAGGCGGAGGGCAGGGCTTTAATTCACCCCTCCACTTT.

The chain links TRBV2 to TRBJ1-5; 7 nucleotides match TRBD1. Germline CDR1 reads SNHLY; CDR2 reads FYNNEI. Trimming removed 1 base from V and 4 bases from J; junction bases left unmatched: 4. CDR3 size: 15 residues. The CDR3 loop is CASSEDSQGNQPQHF. DNA for the CDR3: TGTGCCAGCAGTGAAGATTCACAGGGGAATCAGCCCCAGCATTTT. Based on the CDR3 plus reference TRBV2 and TRBJ1-5, the full variable domain is EPEVTQTPSHQVTQMGQEVILRCVPISNHLYFYWYRQILGQKVEFLVSFYNNEISEKSEIFDDQFSVERPDGSNFTLKIRSTKLEDSAMYFCASSEDSQGNQPQHFGDGTRLSIL.

V usage is TRBV7-3 and J usage is TRBJ1-1; D uncertain. The CDR3 totals 16 residues. V shed 1 base and J shed 4 bases, with 16 bases lying between them. Germline lookup yields CDR1 SGHTA and CDR2 FQGTGA. CDR3 coding DNA: TGTGCCAGCAGCTTAAAAGACGAGTCGAGCGGCACTGAAGCTTTCTTT. This gives the protein CASSLKDESSGTEAFF.

The CDR3 reads CASRAQGKGGNTIYF. The CDR3 coding sequence is TGTGCCAGCAGGGCCCAGGGGAAAGGTGGAAACACCATATATTTT. The chain links TRBV6-5 to TRBJ1-3, with D perhaps TRBD1 (6 bases). The V gene lost 6 bases and the J gene lost 3 bases, with 15 bases spanning the gap. This CDR3 has 15 residues. Germline V lookup: CDR1 MNHEY, CDR2 SVGAGI.

The V and J genes are TRBV6-1 and TRBJ2-1, with TRBD2 matching 12 bases. Unmatched junction bases numbered 5, after V lost 4 bases and J lost 4 bases. The germline V gene encodes CDR1 MNHNS and CDR2 SASEGT. CDR3 length equals 16 residues. The CDR3 DNA follows: TGTGCCAGCAGTGTCAAACTAGCGGGGGGTTACAATGAGCAGTTCTTC. Translation: CASSVKLAGGYNEQFF.

This clone appeared once. Other DNA sequences in this sample translate to the same CDR3. This chain connects TRBV5-1 to TRBJ1-3, with a tentative D call TRBD1 (6 bases). The CDR3 consists of 14 residues. Germline values: CDR1 SGHRS, CDR2 YFSETQ. V lost 3 bases and J lost 4, with 11 bases in between. CDR3 nucleotide sequence: TGCGCCAGCAGCTCACAGGGTTCCGGAAACACCATATATTTT. Translated, it gives CASSSQGSGNTIYF.

This clone came up once. The V gene is TRBV30, the J gene TRBJ2-3; 11 nucleotides match TRBD2. The CDR3 runs to 15 residues. Looked up from germline, CDR1 is GTSNPN and CDR2 is SVGIG (reference sequence). V was clipped by 0 bases and J by 8 bases; unmatched bases: 7. The CDR3 reads CAWSVLAGGRGTQYF. CDR3 coding DNA: TGTGCCTGGAGTGTCCTAGCGGGGGGCCGGGGTACGCAGTATTTT.

The chain combines TRBV11-3 with TRBJ2-1; 8 bases are shared with TRBD2. V gave up 5 bases and J gave up 0 bases; unmatched junction bases: 6. This CDR3 spans 16 amino acids. Germline V lookup: CDR1 SGHNT, CDR2 YENEEA. The CDR3 DNA follows: TGTGCCAGCAGCCAGCATAGCGGGGACTCCTACAATGAGCAGTTCTTC. Protein sequence: CASSQHSGDSYNEQFF.

The genes are TRBV2 and TRBJ1-1; D call uncertain. The CDR3 extends over 12 amino acids. Per germline, CDR1 SNHLY and CDR2 FYNNEI. The germline V and J ends were trimmed by 8 bases and 4 bases, with 11 bases remaining between them. In nucleotides, the CDR3 is TGTGCCAGCCTGGTTTTCGGCACTGAAGCTTTCTTT. This sequence encodes CASLVFGTEAFF.

V and J are TRBV27 and TRBJ2-1; possibly TRBD2 for D (6 bases). Per the germline V gene, CDR1 is MNHEY and CDR2 is SMNVEV (reference sequence). The CDR3 length is 15 residues. Trimming shortened V by 0 bases and J by 9 bases, and 15 bases separated the two germline ends. This CDR3 reads CASSLSITGGSEQFF. CDR3 bases: TGTGCCAGCAGTTTATCGATAACAGGAGGGTCTGAGCAGTTCTTC.

The chain is built from TRBV7-9 and TRBJ2-5, with 7 bases fitting TRBD2. The CDR3 has 15 residues. Trimming cost V 2 bases and J 5 bases; bases outside gene matches: 8. Germline assignment: CDR1 SEHNR and CDR2 FQNEAQ (reference sequence). The CDR3: CASSLREGPGETQYF. The DNA of the CDR3 is TGTGCCAGCAGCTTAAGGGAGGGTCCGGGGGAGACCCAGTACTTC.

This chain connects TRBV5-4 to TRBJ1-5; 7 bases are shared with TRBD1. There are 15 residues in the CDR3. Germline CDR1 reads SGHNT; CDR2 reads YYREEE (reference sequence). The J segment lost 4 bases and the V segment lost 4 bases, leaving 8 bases of the junction unmatched. The DNA for the CDR3 is TGTGCCAGCAGCCCGGAGACAGGGCCTAATCAGCCCCAGCATTTT. Translated: CASSPETGPNQPQHF.